These T cell receptor beta chains were read from a single sample in a study of Graves' ophthalmopathy and Graves' hyperthyroidism. Each CDR3 protein is one row after TCRdb ran MiXCR on the multiplex PCR reads. The top ten clones hold 4% to 5% of a sample with about 600,000 distinct CDR3 sequences, under 45% of them seen once. Specimen: peripheral blood or thyroid tissue (not recorded which). These receptors all come from an adult man with Graves' hyperthyroidism. Each CDR3 is given with its conserved first and last residue. A D gene is named only where the DNA matches it firmly. Clone size, where shown, is once, few, many, or a class for clones that have expanded.

abundance: few; d_gene: NA; v_gene: TRBV19; j_gene: TRBJ1-3; CDR3nt: TGTGCCAGTAGTATTGAGGGCACAGTTCTCGGCACCATATATTTT; CDR3aa: CASSIEGTVLGTIYF
abundance: NA; d_gene: NA; v_gene: TRBV7-8; j_gene: TRBJ2-7; CDR3nt: TGTGCTACCGACTTCCAGGGGAACTACGAGCAGTACTTC; CDR3aa: CATDFQGNYEQYF
abundance: NA; d_gene: NA; v_gene: TRBV29-1; j_gene: TRBJ1-1; CDR3nt: TGCAGCGTTGTTGGGGGGCAGGGACCTAACACTGAAGCTTTCTTT; CDR3aa: CSVVGGQGPNTEAFF
abundance: NA; d_gene: TRBD2; v_gene: TRBV2; j_gene: TRBJ2-1; CDR3nt: TGTGCCAGCAGTGAAGCCCTACTAGCGGGAGTTTCCGATGAGCAGTTCTTC; CDR3aa: CASSEALLAGVSDEQFF
abundance: NA; d_gene: NA; v_gene: TRBV29-1; j_gene: TRBJ2-7; CDR3nt: TGCAGCGTTCAACCAACGGACTATACCCACGAGCAGTACTTC; CDR3aa: CSVQPTDYTHEQYF
abundance: NA; d_gene: NA; v_gene: TRBV20-1; j_gene: TRBJ1-2; CDR3nt: TGCAGTGCTAGAACTCCAATGGGGTCGGATGGCTACACCTTC; CDR3aa: CSARTPMGSDGYTF
abundance: few; d_gene: NA; v_gene: TRBV7-8; j_gene: TRBJ1-2; CDR3nt: TGTGCCAGCAGCTTAGTAAGGGAGAATGGCTACACCTTC; CDR3aa: CASSLVRENGYTF
abundance: NA; d_gene: NA; v_gene: TRBV5-8; j_gene: TRBJ2-2; CDR3nt: TGTGCCAGCAGGCGAGACGGGACCTTGAACACCGGGGAGCTGTTTTTT; CDR3aa: CASRRDGTLNTGELFF
abundance: once; d_gene: TRBD2; v_gene: TRBV29-1; j_gene: TRBJ2-7; CDR3nt: TGCAGCTTACTAGCGGGAGCGAACTCCTACGAGCAGTACTTC; CDR3aa: CSLLAGANSYEQYF
abundance: many; d_gene: TRBD2; v_gene: TRBV2; j_gene: TRBJ2-7; CDR3nt: TGTGCCAGCACGGGGGGAAGGGTGCACGAGCAGTACTTC; CDR3aa: CASTGGRVHEQYF
abundance: many; d_gene: NA; v_gene: TRBV6-5; j_gene: TRBJ1-1; CDR3nt: TGTGCCAGCACCCTTACAGGTAACACTGAAGCTTTCTTT; CDR3aa: CASTLTGNTEAFF
abundance: many; d_gene: TRBD2; v_gene: TRBV20-1; j_gene: TRBJ2-7; CDR3nt: TGCAGTGCTAGAGATCTGGCCGGGGGGGCCCACGAGCAGTACTTC; CDR3aa: CSARDLAGGAHEQYF
abundance: many; d_gene: TRBD1; v_gene: TRBV2; j_gene: TRBJ1-2; CDR3nt: TGTGCCAGCATCTCGGACAGGAGATATGGCTACACCTTC; CDR3aa: CASISDRRYGYTF
abundance: many; d_gene: NA; v_gene: TRBV10-3; j_gene: TRBJ1-1; CDR3nt: TGTGCCATCAGTGAGTCACCGGGGAACACTGAAGCTTTCTTT; CDR3aa: CAISESPGNTEAFF
abundance: many; d_gene: NA; v_gene: TRBV11-2; j_gene: TRBJ2-5; CDR3nt: TGTGCCAGCAGCTGGGACCTGATCGGGGAGACCCAGTACTTC; CDR3aa: CASSWDLIGETQYF
abundance: NA; d_gene: NA; v_gene: TRBV6-6; j_gene: TRBJ1-5; CDR3nt: TGTGCCAGCAGTTACCCTTACAATCAGCCCCAGCATTTT; CDR3aa: CASSYPYNQPQHF
abundance: NA; d_gene: NA; v_gene: TRBV24-1; j_gene: TRBJ2-3; CDR3nt: TGTGCCACCAGTGAAGACTCCACAGATACGCAGTATTTT; CDR3aa: CATSEDSTDTQYF
abundance: few; d_gene: NA; v_gene: TRBV30; j_gene: TRBJ1-5; CDR3nt: TGTGCCTGGAGTGTGGCAGGGCATCAGCCCCAGCATTTT; CDR3aa: CAWSVAGHQPQHF
abundance: many; d_gene: NA; v_gene: TRBV6-1; j_gene: TRBJ1-1; CDR3nt: TGTGCCAGCAGTGAGACGCGGGACACTGAAGCTTTCTTT; CDR3aa: CASSETRDTEAFF
abundance: many; d_gene: TRBD1; v_gene: TRBV29-1; j_gene: TRBJ1-2; CDR3nt: TGCAGCGTTTTCTCGACAGGGGGCGGCTATGGCTACACCTTC; CDR3aa: CSVFSTGGGYGYTF
abundance: many; d_gene: TRBD1; v_gene: TRBV5-4; j_gene: TRBJ1-1; CDR3nt: TGTGCCAGCAGGAGGTTGGTCGGCAGGGGGCGGGAGACTGAAGCTTTCTTT; CDR3aa: CASRRLVGRGRETEAFF
abundance: many; d_gene: TRBD1; v_gene: TRBV19; j_gene: TRBJ1-5; CDR3nt: TGTGCCAGTAGTCCGCAGGGCAGGGGGTATCAGCCCCAGCATTTT; CDR3aa: CASSPQGRGYQPQHF